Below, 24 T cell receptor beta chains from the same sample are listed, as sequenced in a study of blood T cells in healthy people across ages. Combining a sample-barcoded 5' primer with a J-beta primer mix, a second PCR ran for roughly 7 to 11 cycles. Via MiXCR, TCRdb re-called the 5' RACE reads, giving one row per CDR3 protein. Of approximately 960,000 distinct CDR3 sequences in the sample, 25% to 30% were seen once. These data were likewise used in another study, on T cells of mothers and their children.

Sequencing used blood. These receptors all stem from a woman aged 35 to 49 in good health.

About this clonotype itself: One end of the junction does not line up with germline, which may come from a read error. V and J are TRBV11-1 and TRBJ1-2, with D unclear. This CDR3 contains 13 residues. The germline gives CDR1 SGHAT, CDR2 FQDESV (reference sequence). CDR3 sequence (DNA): TGTACCAGCAGCCTAGACCCCCTGAGGGGCTACACCTTC. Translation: CTSSLDPLRGYTF.

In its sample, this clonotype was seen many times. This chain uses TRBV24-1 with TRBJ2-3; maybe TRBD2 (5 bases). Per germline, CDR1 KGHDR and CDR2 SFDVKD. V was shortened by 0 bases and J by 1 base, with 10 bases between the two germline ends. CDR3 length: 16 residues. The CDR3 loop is CATSDLELGGTDTQYF. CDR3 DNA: TGTGCCACCAGTGATTTGGAACTAGGAGGCACAGATACGCAGTATTTT.

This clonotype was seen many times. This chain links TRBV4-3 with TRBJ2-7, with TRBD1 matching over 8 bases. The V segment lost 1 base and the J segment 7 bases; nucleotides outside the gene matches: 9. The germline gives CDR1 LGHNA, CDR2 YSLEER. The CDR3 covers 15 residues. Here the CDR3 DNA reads TGCGCCAGCAGCCAAGCGAGACAGGGGCTGGGAGAGCAGTACTTC. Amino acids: CASSQARQGLGEQYF.

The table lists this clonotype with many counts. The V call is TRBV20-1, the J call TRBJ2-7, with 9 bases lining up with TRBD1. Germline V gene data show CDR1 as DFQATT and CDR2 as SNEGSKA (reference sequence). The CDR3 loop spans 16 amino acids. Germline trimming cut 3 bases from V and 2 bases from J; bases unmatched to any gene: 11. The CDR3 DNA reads TGCAGTGCTAGCCCCCCCCCGGGACAGGGTCCCTACGAGCAGTACTTC. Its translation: CSASPPPGQGPYEQYF.

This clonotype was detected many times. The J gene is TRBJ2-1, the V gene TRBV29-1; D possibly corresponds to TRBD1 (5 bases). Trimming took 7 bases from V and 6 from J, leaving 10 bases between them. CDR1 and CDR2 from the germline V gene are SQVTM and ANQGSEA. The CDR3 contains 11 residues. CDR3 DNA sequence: TGCAGCGGGGGCAGTCGCAATGAGCAGTTCTTC. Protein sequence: CSGGSRNEQFF.

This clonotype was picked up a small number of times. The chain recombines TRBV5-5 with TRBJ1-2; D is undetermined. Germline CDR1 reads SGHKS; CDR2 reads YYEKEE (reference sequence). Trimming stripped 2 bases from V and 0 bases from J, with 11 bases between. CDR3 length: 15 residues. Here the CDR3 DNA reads TGTGCCAGCAGCTTAGCGGGTGATTCTAACTATGGCTACACCTTC. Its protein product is CASSLAGDSNYGYTF.

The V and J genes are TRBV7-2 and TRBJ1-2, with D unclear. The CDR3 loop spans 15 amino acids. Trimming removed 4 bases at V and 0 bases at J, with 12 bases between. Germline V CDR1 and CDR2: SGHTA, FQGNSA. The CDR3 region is CASSSSGGANYGYTF. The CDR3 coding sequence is TGTGCCAGCAGCTCAAGCGGCGGGGCTAACTATGGCTACACCTTC.

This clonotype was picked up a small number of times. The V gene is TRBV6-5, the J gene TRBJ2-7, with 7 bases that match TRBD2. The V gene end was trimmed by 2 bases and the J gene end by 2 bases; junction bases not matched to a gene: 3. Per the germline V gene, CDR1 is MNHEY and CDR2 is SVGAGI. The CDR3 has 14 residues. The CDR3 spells CASSYERGAYEQYF. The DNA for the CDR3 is TGTGCCAGCAGTTACGAGCGGGGTGCCTACGAGCAGTACTTC.

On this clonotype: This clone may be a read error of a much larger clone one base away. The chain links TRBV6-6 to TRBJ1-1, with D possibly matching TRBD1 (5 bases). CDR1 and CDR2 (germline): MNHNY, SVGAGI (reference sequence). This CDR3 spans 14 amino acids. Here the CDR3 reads CASSYKGMNTETFF. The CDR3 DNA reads TGTGCCAGCAGTTACAAGGGGATGAACACTGAAACTTTCTTT.

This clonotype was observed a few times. In DNA, the CDR3 is TGTGCCAGCAGCCCGCCGGTGGGGTTAGGAGAAAAACTGTTTTTT. Protein: CASSPPVGLGEKLFF. The rearrangement links TRBV7-9 to TRBJ1-4, with unresolved D. V lost 5 bases to trimming and J lost 8 bases, with 18 bases between them. Germline CDR1 is SEHNR and CDR2 is FQNEAQ (reference sequence). The CDR3 is made up of 15 amino acids.

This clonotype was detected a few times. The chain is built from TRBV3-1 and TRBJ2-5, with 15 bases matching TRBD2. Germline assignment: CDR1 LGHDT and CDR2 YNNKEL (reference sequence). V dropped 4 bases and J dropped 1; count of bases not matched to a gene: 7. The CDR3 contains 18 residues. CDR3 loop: CASSRRTSGGAFQETQYF. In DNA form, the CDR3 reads TGTGCCAGCAGCCGCAGGACTAGCGGGGGGGCCTTCCAAGAGACCCAGTACTTC.

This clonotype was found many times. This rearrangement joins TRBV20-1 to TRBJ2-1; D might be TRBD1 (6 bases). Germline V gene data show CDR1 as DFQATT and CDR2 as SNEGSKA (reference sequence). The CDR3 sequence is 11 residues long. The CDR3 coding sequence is TGCAGCCCCGGACAGTACAATGAGCAGTTCTTC. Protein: CSPGQYNEQFF.

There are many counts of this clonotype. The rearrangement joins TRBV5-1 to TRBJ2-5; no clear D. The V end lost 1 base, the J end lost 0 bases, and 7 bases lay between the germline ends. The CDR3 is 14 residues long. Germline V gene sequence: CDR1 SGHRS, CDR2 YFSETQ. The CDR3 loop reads CASSLLGHQETQYF. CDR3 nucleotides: TGCGCCAGCAGCTTGCTAGGTCACCAAGAGACCCAGTACTTC.

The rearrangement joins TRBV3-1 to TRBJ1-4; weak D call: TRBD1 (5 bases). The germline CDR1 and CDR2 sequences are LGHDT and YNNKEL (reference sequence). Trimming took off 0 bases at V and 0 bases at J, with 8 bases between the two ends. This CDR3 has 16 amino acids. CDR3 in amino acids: CASSQDDSPTNEKLFF. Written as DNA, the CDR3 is TGTGCCAGCAGCCAAGATGACAGCCCAACTAATGAAAAACTGTTTTTT.

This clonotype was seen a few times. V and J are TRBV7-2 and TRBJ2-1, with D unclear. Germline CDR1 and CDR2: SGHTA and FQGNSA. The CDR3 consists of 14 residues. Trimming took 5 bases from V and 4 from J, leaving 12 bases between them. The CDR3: CASSTESVYNEQFF. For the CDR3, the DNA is TGTGCCAGCAGCACAGAGTCCGTTTACAATGAGCAGTTCTTC.

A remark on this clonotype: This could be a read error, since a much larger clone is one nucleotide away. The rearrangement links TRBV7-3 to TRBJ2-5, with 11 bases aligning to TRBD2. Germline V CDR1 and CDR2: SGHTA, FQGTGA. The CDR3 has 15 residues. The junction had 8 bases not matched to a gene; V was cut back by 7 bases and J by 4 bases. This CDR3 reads CASNYSGLAGETQYF. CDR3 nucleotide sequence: TGTGCCAGCAACTACTCCGGACTAGCGGGAGAGACCCAGTACTTC.

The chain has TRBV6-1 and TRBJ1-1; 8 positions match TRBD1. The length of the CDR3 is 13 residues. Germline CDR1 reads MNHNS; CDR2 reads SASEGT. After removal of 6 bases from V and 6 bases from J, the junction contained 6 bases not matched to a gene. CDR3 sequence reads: CASRMDRASEAFF. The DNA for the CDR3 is TGTGCCAGCAGGATGGACAGGGCCTCTGAAGCTTTCTTT.

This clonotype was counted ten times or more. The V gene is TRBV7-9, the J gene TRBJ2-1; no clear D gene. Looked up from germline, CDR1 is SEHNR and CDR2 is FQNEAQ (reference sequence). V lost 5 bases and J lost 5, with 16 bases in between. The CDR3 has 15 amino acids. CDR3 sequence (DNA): TGTGCCAGCAGCCCGACCCTAACGGGCGACAATGAGCAGTTCTTC. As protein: CASSPTLTGDNEQFF.

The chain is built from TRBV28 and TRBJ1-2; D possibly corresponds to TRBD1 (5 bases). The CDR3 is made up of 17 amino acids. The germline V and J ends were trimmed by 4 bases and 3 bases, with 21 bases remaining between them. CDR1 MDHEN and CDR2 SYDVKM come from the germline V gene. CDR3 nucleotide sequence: TGTGCCAGCAGTTCCGGGACGGGAAAAGGGACGGACTATGGCTACACCTTC. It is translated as CASSSGTGKGTDYGYTF.

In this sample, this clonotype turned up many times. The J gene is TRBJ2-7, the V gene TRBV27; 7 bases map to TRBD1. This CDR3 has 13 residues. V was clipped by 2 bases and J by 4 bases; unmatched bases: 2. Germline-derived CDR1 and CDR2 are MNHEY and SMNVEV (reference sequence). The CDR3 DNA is TGTGCCAGCAGTTTACTGGGACAGTACGAGCAGTACTTC. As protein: CASSLLGQYEQYF.

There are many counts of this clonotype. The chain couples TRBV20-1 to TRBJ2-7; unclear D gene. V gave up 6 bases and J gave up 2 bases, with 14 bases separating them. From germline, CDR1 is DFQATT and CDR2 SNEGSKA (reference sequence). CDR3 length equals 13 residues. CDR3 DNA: TGCAGTGCCTCAACGCGGAGCGCCTACGAGCAGTACTTC. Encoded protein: CSASTRSAYEQYF.

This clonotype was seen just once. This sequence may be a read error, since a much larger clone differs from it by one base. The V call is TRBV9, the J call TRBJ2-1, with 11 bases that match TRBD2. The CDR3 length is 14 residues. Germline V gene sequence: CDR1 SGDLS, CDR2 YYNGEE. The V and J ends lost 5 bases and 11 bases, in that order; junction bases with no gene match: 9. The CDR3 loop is CASSSSGGAGKQFF. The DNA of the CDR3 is TGTGCCAGCAGTAGTAGCGGGGGGGCAGGTAAGCAGTTCTTC.

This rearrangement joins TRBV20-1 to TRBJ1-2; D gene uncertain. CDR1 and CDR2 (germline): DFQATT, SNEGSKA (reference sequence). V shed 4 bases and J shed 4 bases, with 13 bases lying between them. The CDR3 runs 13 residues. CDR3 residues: CSAKQSTGYGYTF. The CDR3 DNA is TGCAGTGCTAAACAAAGCACTGGCTATGGCTACACCTTC.

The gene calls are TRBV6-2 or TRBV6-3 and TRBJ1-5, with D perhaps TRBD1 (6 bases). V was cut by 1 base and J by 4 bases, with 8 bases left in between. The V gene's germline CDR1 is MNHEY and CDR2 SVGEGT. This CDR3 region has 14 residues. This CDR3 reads CASSYLRGNQPQHF. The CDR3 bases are TGTGCCAGCAGTTACTTAAGGGGGAATCAGCCCCAGCATTTT.